Listed here are 25 T cell receptor beta chains from one sample, sequenced in a study of CD8+ T cells in alopecia areata. The authors extracted RNA and reverse transcribed it into cDNA as the sequencing template. The data were produced by immunoSEQ multiplex PCR, yet TCRdb's version contains in-frame clones alone and is incomplete. Among about 180,000 clones listed, about 63% were seen once. The sample in question was CD4+ T cells sorted from blood, obtained at week 0. These receptors were obtained from a human donor with alopecia areata.

This clone was detected only once. The V gene is TRBV10-2, the J gene TRBJ2-7; 8 bases line up with TRBD1. The CDR3 is 13 amino acids. From germline, CDR1 is WSHSY and CDR2 SAAADI. V shed 8 bases and J 3 bases; nucleotides not matched to a gene: 6. The CDR3 DNA reads TGCGCCAGCGCCCTGGACAGGGACTACGAGCAGTACTTC. Translating gives CASALDRDYEQYF.

V usage is TRBV29-1 and J usage is TRBJ1-2; D not resolved. Trimming pared 4 bases from V and 7 bases from J, leaving 10 bases between. The CDR3 runs to 11 residues. CDR1 is SQVTM and CDR2 is ANQGSEA in the germline V gene. This CDR3 reads CSVGESGGYTF. The CDR3 DNA reads as TGCAGCGTTGGCGAATCCGGTGGCTACACCTTC.

V and J are TRBV5-1 and TRBJ2-4, with D perhaps assigned TRBD1 or TRBD2 (6 bases each). The V and J ends lost 0 bases and 6 bases respectively, with 16 bases between them. The V gene's germline CDR1 is SGHRS and CDR2 YFSETQ. The CDR3 length is 16 residues. The CDR3 reads CASSLAGGPSGNIQYF. As DNA, the CDR3 is TGCGCCAGCAGCTTGGCCGGGGGCCCCTCCGGAAACATTCAGTACTTC.

In the case of this clone: The germline gene is not matched at one end of the junction; a read error may be the cause. The chain joins TRBV7-8 to TRBJ1-1; D is undetermined. CDR1 and CDR2 from the germline V gene are SGHVS and FQNEAQ. The CDR3 is made up of 14 amino acids. CDR3 sequence (DNA): TGTGCCAGTAGCTTAGCCCCAGGGAACACTGAAGCTTTCTTT. This translates into CASSLAPGNTEAFF.

The V and J genes are TRBV20-1 and TRBJ2-5; D uncertain. The germline V and J ends were trimmed by 6 bases and 2 bases, with 7 bases remaining between them. CDR1 and CDR2 from the germline V gene are DFQATT and SNEGSKA (reference sequence). This CDR3 region has 11 residues. CDR3 DNA sequence: TGCAGTGCCGTGATGCAAGAGACCCAGTACTTC. This codes for CSAVMQETQYF.

The V call is TRBV4-2, the J call TRBJ2-1; the match to TRBD2 covers 9 bases. Germline CDR1 reads LGHNA; CDR2 reads YNFKEQ. The CDR3 runs to 15 residues. The junction had 4 bases not matched to a gene; V was cut back by 5 bases and J by 2 bases. CDR3 DNA: TGTGCCAGCAGCACCCGCGGGGGGGCCTACAATGAGCAGTTCTTC. Its translation: CASSTRGGAYNEQFF.

This clone has a handful of counts. CDR3 protein: CSGGGADTQYF. CDR3 coding DNA: TGCAGTGGGGGGGGCGCAGATACGCAGTATTTT. The J gene is TRBJ2-3, the V gene TRBV20-1, with TRBD2 as a possible D gene (7 bases). The V gene's germline CDR1 is DFQATT and CDR2 SNEGSKA (reference sequence). The V end was cut by 7 bases, the J end by 4 bases, with 9 bases between. The CDR3 is made up of 11 amino acids.

A few counts support this clone. The chain joins TRBV29-1 to TRBJ1-1, with 8 nucleotides matching TRBD1. Trimming removed 7 bases from V and 5 bases from J; junction bases left unmatched: 12. The CDR3 loop spans 14 amino acids. Per the germline V gene, CDR1 is SQVTM and CDR2 is ANQGSEA. The CDR3 region is CSAKRTGRNTEAFF. The CDR3 nucleotides are TGCAGCGCCAAAAGGACAGGGAGGAATACTGAAGCTTTCTTT.

V gene TRBV30 combines with J gene TRBJ1-4; maybe TRBD1 (6 bases). The CDR3 is 15 residues long. The V gene's germline CDR1 is GTSNPN and CDR2 SVGIG (reference sequence). Trimming removed 0 bases from V and 5 bases from J, with 13 bases in between. CDR3 sequence: CAWSVGGTRNEKLFF. The CDR3 coding sequence is TGTGCCTGGAGTGTCGGGGGCACGCGAAATGAAAAACTGTTTTTT.

Remarks on this clone: Other DNA sequences of this sample code for an identical CDR3. The chain has TRBV29-1 and TRBJ1-3, with unresolved D. Trimming removed 6 bases from V and 0 bases from J, with 3 bases in between. The CDR3 extends over 11 amino acids. Germline CDR1 reads SQVTM; CDR2 reads ANQGSEA. The DNA for the CDR3 is TGCAGCGTCGACTCTGGAAACACCATATATTTT. This gives the protein CSVDSGNTIYF.

The CDR3 region has the DNA TGTGCCAGCAGCTTAGGGTTGGGATTTGGGAATCAGCCCCAGCATTTT. Amino acids: CASSLGLGFGNQPQHF. The rearrangement links TRBV7-6 to TRBJ1-5; D call uncertain. Germline CDR1 is SGHVS and CDR2 is FNYEAQ. V lost 1 base, J lost 4 bases, and 14 bases lay in between. This CDR3 has 16 residues.

The rearrangement joins TRBV2 to TRBJ1-5; D is ambiguous. Trimming removed 3 bases at V and 3 bases at J, with 12 bases between. CDR3 length equals 15 residues. Germline CDR1 reads SNHLY; CDR2 reads FYNNEI. DNA for the CDR3: TGTGCCAGCAGTGATTTCAGATCCTTCAATCAGCCCCAGCATTTT. Its protein product is CASSDFRSFNQPQHF.

This clone came up a few times. The CDR3 DNA is TGTGCCAGCAGCTTACGGGGTACAGGTTACAATGAGCAGTTCTTC. This gives the protein CASSLRGTGYNEQFF. The rearrangement joins TRBV11-2 to TRBJ2-1, with D possibly being TRBD1 or TRBD2 (5 bases each). V gave up 2 bases and J gave up 4 bases, with 12 bases separating them. The length of the CDR3 is 15 residues. Germline V gene data show CDR1 as SGHAT and CDR2 as FQNNGV.

The chain recombines TRBV5-6 with TRBJ1-1; D remains ambiguous. CDR1 SGHDT and CDR2 YYEEEE come from the germline V gene. The CDR3 loop spans 13 amino acids. The germline V and J ends were trimmed by 4 bases and 4 bases, with 11 bases remaining between them. The CDR3 coding sequence is TGTGCCAGCAGCCCGGGCGGACGCACTGAAGCTTTCTTT. As protein: CASSPGGRTEAFF.

The chain uses TRBV5-6 and TRBJ1-2, with D uncertain. The CDR3 runs 13 residues. Looked up from germline, CDR1 is SGHDT and CDR2 is YYEEEE. V was pared by 1 base and J by 3 bases, with 7 bases between. CDR3 region: CASSLRSYYGYTF. DNA of the CDR3: TGTGCCAGCAGCTTGAGATCCTACTATGGCTACACCTTC. Using reference TRBV5-6 and TRBJ1-2 for the parts outside the CDR3, the full variable domain is DAGVTQSPTHLIKTRGQQVTLRCSPKSGHDTVSWYQQALGQGPQFIFQYYEEEERQRGNFPDRFSGHQFPNYSSELNVNALLLGDSALYLCASSLRSYYGYTFGSGTRLTVV.

V and J are TRBV7-2 and TRBJ2-5; TRBD2 matches 10 bases. V lost 5 bases and J lost 2; bases outside the gene matches: 8. CDR3 length: 16 amino acids. Germline assignment: CDR1 SGHTA and CDR2 FQGNSA. CDR3 amino acids: CASSPNRAGGQETQYF. The CDR3, as DNA: TGTGCCAGCAGCCCTAACCGAGCGGGGGGGCAAGAGACCCAGTACTTC. The full variable domain, with the rest looked up from reference TRBV7-2 and TRBJ2-5, is GAGVSQSPSNKVTEKGKDVELRCDPISGHTALYWYRQSLGQGLEFLIYFQGNSAPDKSGLPSDRFSAERTGGSVSTLTIQRTQQEDSAVYLCASSPNRAGGQETQYFGPGTRLLVL.

This clone was seen once. The rearrangement links TRBV6-6 to TRBJ2-3, with 9 bases aligning to TRBD1. CDR1 is MNHNY and CDR2 is SVGAGI in the germline V gene (reference sequence). The CDR3 is made up of 13 amino acids. V trimming: 6 bases; J trimming: 4 bases; junction bases outside the gene matches: 2. The CDR3 reads CASRGTGPDTQYF. The DNA of the CDR3 is TGTGCCAGCAGAGGGACAGGGCCAGATACGCAGTATTTT.

V and J are TRBV5-1 and TRBJ2-1; 7 nucleotides match TRBD1. The germline gives CDR1 SGHRS, CDR2 YFSETQ. With 7 bases clipped from V and 5 bases from J, the junction kept 9 bases outside the gene matches. The CDR3 has 14 amino acids. The DNA of the CDR3 is TGCGCCAGCGCCGGGACAGAGTTCAACAATGAGCAGTTCTTC. It specifies CASAGTEFNNEQFF.

This clone showed up just a few times. The chain is built from TRBV6-1 and TRBJ2-2; TRBD2 is a possible D gene (6 bases). Germline V lookup: CDR1 MNHNS, CDR2 SASEGT. CDR3 length equals 15 residues. V was cut by 6 bases and J by 5 bases, with 16 bases left in between. CDR3: CASSEPGGVTGELFF. The CDR3 nucleotides are TGTGCCAGCAGCGAGCCCGGCGGGGTTACCGGGGAGCTGTTTTTT.

The rearrangement joins TRBV5-4 to TRBJ2-3; D is unclear. V gave up 0 bases and J gave up 2 bases, with 10 bases separating them. This CDR3 spans 15 amino acids. Germline CDR1 and CDR2: SGHNT and YYREEE (reference sequence). CDR3 in DNA: TGTGCCAGCAGCTTGGCGGTTACCCTCACAGATACGCAGTATTTT. This codes for CASSLAVTLTDTQYF.

This clone was found a few times. Other nucleotide sequences in the sample specify the same CDR3. The rearrangement joins TRBV19 to TRBJ2-2; D uncertain. Germline CDR1 and CDR2: LNHDA and SQIVND (reference sequence). This CDR3 has 12 residues. Trimming cost V 3 bases and J 4 bases, with 3 bases left between them. The CDR3 sequence: CASSIFTGELFF. The CDR3 region has the DNA TGTGCCAGTAGTATTTTCACCGGGGAGCTGTTTTTT. Together with reference TRBV19 and TRBJ2-2, the CDR3 gives the full variable domain: DGGITQSPKYLFRKEGQNVTLSCEQNLNHDAMYWYRQDPGQGLRLIYYSQIVNDFQKGDIAEGYSVSREKKESFPLTVTSAQKNPTAFYLCASSIFTGELFFGEGSRLTVL.

This clone was seen more than once but under ten times. V gene TRBV11-2 combines with J gene TRBJ2-3, with a weak D call TRBD1 (5 bases). Trimming stripped 4 bases from V and 0 bases from J, with 23 bases between. CDR3 length: 19 residues. CDR1 and CDR2 (germline): SGHAT, FQNNGV. The CDR3 DNA follows: TGTGCCAGCAGCTCCCGTCAAGGGGCAGGGCAACCGAGCACAGATACGCAGTATTTT. The encoded protein is CASSSRQGAGQPSTDTQYF.

The chain combines TRBV7-9 with TRBJ1-2, with 7 bases fitting TRBD1. Germline V gene sequence: CDR1 SEHNR, CDR2 FQNEAQ (reference sequence). The CDR3 contains 15 residues. The ends lost 5 bases at V and 0 bases at J; junction bases unmatched: 6. CDR3 nucleotides: TGTGCCAGCAGCGAGGGACAGAACGCTAACTATGGCTACACCTTC. Protein: CASSEGQNANYGYTF.

The chain joins TRBV30 to TRBJ2-7, with 8 bases aligning to TRBD1. V dropped 0 bases and J dropped 1; count of bases not matched to a gene: 5. The CDR3 spans 15 residues. Germline CDR1 reads GTSNPN; CDR2 reads SVGIG (reference sequence). CDR3 coding DNA: TGTGCCTGGAGTGTAGAAACAGGGGGATCCTACGAGCAGTACTTC. Protein product: CAWSVETGGSYEQYF.

As DNA, the CDR3 is TGTGCCTGGCAAGACAGGGGGCGGTCGAGTCAGCCCCAGCATTTT. Translation gives CAWQDRGRSSQPQHF. The V and J genes are TRBV30 and TRBJ1-5, with 10 bases fitting TRBD1. This CDR3 has 15 residues. Germline V gene sequence: CDR1 GTSNPN, CDR2 SVGIG (reference sequence). Germline trimming cut 5 bases from V and 6 bases from J; bases unmatched to any gene: 10.